This TCR beta chain is from a study of early T cells in non-severe SARS-CoV-2 infection. Study details: Unpaired chains resulted from sequencing bulk RNA of unsorted whole blood. Overall study results and limits: VDJdb matching favored anti-spike CD8 responses, missing private and CD4 specificities.

This clonotype showed up just a few times. Its antigen remains unknown. The TCR library protocol was used to attach unique molecular identifiers. These identifiers were attached to individual cDNA molecules. TCRdb ran MiXCR on the 5' RACE reads and lists one entry per CDR3 protein. The table lists tens of thousands of distinct CDR3 sequences, about 15% of them singletons. V shed 7 bases and J shed 8 bases, with 9 bases lying between them. The CDR3 is 11 residues long. Germline CDR1 and CDR2: LGHNT and FRNRAP. This chain joins TRBV12-5 and TRBJ2-1; no clear D gene. Sequenced input: whole blood. The sequence was obtained from an adult who was a healthcare worker with PCR-confirmed SARS-CoV-2 infection or an uninfected control (not recorded which). For the CDR3, the DNA is TGTGCTAGTGCCCAAGAGTATGAGCAGTTCTTC. It is translated as CASAQEYEQFF. Variable domain in full (rest from reference TRBV12-5 and TRBJ2-1): DARVTQTPRHKVTEMGQEVTMRCQPILGHNTVFWYRQTMMQGLELLAYFRNRAPLDDSGMPKDRFSAEMPDATLATLKIQPSEPRDSAVYFCASAQEYEQFFGPGTRLTVL.